This T cell receptor beta chain was identified during a study of shared clonotypes between healthy human individuals. Study findings and constraints: Approximately 5% was the fraction of naive CD4 clonotypes found shared across several donors.

The study ran the assay at deep level. This table comes from immunoSEQ multiplex PCR, and its TCRdb copy is limited to in-frame clones, with some not included. The sample shows hundreds of thousands of clones, around 78% of them seen only once. Details on this clone: The antigen is not known.

All donors were Caucasian adults living in Nashville, Tennessee. The CDR3 spans 14 residues. V was cut by 6 bases and J by 5 bases, with 14 bases left in between. Germline CDR1 KGHSH, CDR2 LQKENI. The chain couples TRBV18 to TRBJ1-5; D gene unclear. Sequencing was performed on memory CD4+ T cells sorted from blood. Subset noted: CD45RA-negative fraction. This receptor was taken from a woman aged 25-40 years in good health. The CDR3 bases are TGTGCCAGCTCCCTAACGCGCAACTATCAGCCCCAGCATTTT. This gives the protein CASSLTRNYQPQHF.